This TCR beta chain was sequenced in a study of human T cells and chemical hapten exposure. This clonotype was found many times. Time point of the sample: patch test 2, 6 weeks after DPC sensitization. The treatment denotes: therapeutic diphenylcyclopropenone sensitization with weekly scalp DPC. CDR1 and CDR2 from the germline V gene are SNHLY and FYNNEI. The CDR3 runs to 13 residues. Trimming removed 7 bases from V and 4 bases from J; junction bases left unmatched: 4. MiXCR, applied by TCRdb to the RACE reads, yields one record per CDR3 protein. Of some 70,000 distinct CDR3 sequences listed, about a tenth are singletons.

The receptor was derived from a woman aged 45-65 years with alopecia areata. Some clones in this sample may be carry-over from other donors' samples. This chain links TRBV2 with TRBJ1-2; 9 bases align to TRBD1. The material was whole blood, obtained in connection with sensitization to the hapten diphenylcyclopropenone (DPC). The CDR3 reads CASNLDRGYGYTF. As DNA, the CDR3 is TGTGCCAGCAATCTGGACAGGGGCTATGGCTACACCTTC.